Given below is one TCR beta chain in context. Its antigen is as yet unknown. As originally analysed: In the immunoSEQ data, sequences were junction-only and lacked quality scores, so filtering differed. The assay was immunoSEQ multiplex PCR, and TCRdb's table has in-frame clones only and misses some. V and J calls and clone size are as listed in that table; D and trimming were resolved from the DNA. The top ten hold less than 1.5% of the sample, which has about 1,800,000 clones, around 96% seen once. The sample belongs to a study of shared clonotypes between healthy human individuals. Cells designated naive CD8 were CD45RO-negative and were positively selected for CCR7, with terminally differentiated effector memory CD45RA+ cells excluded. Study-wide results and caveats: Memory subsets had estimated richness that was generally smaller than that of naive subsets. A reduction in generation probabilities was seen for non-shared clonotypes relative to those shared by all four donors.

The germline V and J ends were trimmed by 3 bases and 5 bases, with 10 bases remaining between them. Germline assignment: CDR1 MGHRA and CDR2 YSYEKL. The CDR3 has 13 residues. The TCR originated in a man aged 18 to 35 in good health. The rearrangement uses TRBV4-1 and TRBJ2-5; the D is unclear. The sample taken for sequencing was naive CD8+ T cells sorted from blood. CDR3 sequence (DNA): TGCGCCAGCAGCCAGGTCCAGGACGAGACCCAGTACTTC. Amino acids: CASSQVQDETQYF.